These T cell receptor beta chains were read from a single sample in a study of OX40 agonist ivuxolimab in advanced cancers. TCRdb's table, derived via immunoSEQ multiplex PCR, lists solely in-frame clones and lacks some. This repertoire shows around 79,000 clones, 88% found once; its top ten account for about 4%. The source was CD4+ or CD8+ T cells sorted from blood, collected in a trial of the OX40 agonist ivuxolimab. The receptors stem from an adult with an advanced solid tumor such as melanoma, head and neck, liver or kidney cancer. Both conserved end residues are part of each CDR3. The D gene is left open where the match is weak. The size entry is marked missing in some rows and otherwise reads once, few, many or a size class.

>TRBV5-1|TRBD2|TRBJ2-1|.|16
CASSLGASGTYNEQFF
TGCGCCAGCAGTCTCGGCGCTAGCGGAACCTACAATGAGCAGTTCTTC
>TRBV27|.|TRBJ2-1|.|12
CASSLSRAEQFF
TGTGCCAGCAGTTTATCACGCGCTGAGCAGTTCTTC
>TRBV5-1|.|TRBJ2-3|.|15
CASSRAAGSTDTQYF
TGCGCCAGCAGCCGGGCAGCGGGCAGCACAGATACGCAGTATTTT
>TRBV19|.|TRBJ1-5|once|14
CASSMGRSNQPQHF
TGTGCCAGTAGTATGGGCAGGAGCAATCAGCCCCAGCATTTT
>TRBV5-6|.|TRBJ2-7|.|15
CASSENGGVSYEQYF
TGTGCCAGCAGCGAAAATGGCGGTGTCTCCTACGAGCAGTACTTC
>TRBV5-1|TRBD1|TRBJ2-2|.|15
CASSLRDRGTGELFF
TGCGCCAGCAGCCTAAGGGACAGGGGGACCGGGGAGCTGTTTTTT
>TRBV10-3|TRBD1|TRBJ1-1|.|15
CAIRGAQGVPTEAFF
TGTGCCATCAGAGGGGCGCAGGGGGTTCCCACTGAAGCTTTCTTT
>TRBV6-5|TRBD1|TRBJ1-1|.|12
CASSSGTGRAFF
TGTGCCAGCAGCTCAGGGACAGGGCGAGCTTTCTTT
>TRBV19|.|TRBJ2-5|.|14
CASSNTAGGETQYF
TGTGCCAGTAGCAACACTGCTGGGGGAGAGACCCAGTACTTC
>TRBV6-5|.|TRBJ2-5|.|13
CASSLEMGETQYF
TGTGCCAGCAGTCTCGAGATGGGGGAGACCCAGTACTTC
>TRBV2|.|TRBJ1-5|.|15
CATSRDGVGNQPQHF
TGTGCCACCTCCCGGGACGGAGTTGGTAATCAGCCCCAGCATTTT
>TRBV5-4|.|TRBJ2-3|.|11
CASSIADTQYF
TGTGCCAGCAGCATAGCAGATACGCAGTATTTT
>TRBV10-1|.|TRBJ2-1|.|16
CASSESLAAPYNEQFF
TGCGCCAGCAGTGAGTCTTTGGCGGCTCCCTACAATGAGCAGTTCTTC
>TRBV6-1|TRBD1|TRBJ1-3|.|15
CASSGQGNSGNTIYF
TGTGCCAGCAGCGGACAGGGTAACTCTGGAAACACCATATATTTT
>TRBV19|TRBD1|TRBJ1-2|few|14
CASRPPQGTYGYTF
TGTGCCAGTAGACCTCCACAGGGGACCTATGGCTACACCTTC
>TRBV9|TRBD1|TRBJ2-5|.|15
CASSVLSRGQETQYF
TGTGCCAGCAGCGTACTATCCAGGGGGCAAGAGACCCAGTACTTC
>TRBV30|.|TRBJ2-5|.|13
CAWRRLDGETQYF
TGTGCCTGGAGACGACTAGACGGGGAGACCCAGTACTTC
>TRBV27|.|TRBJ2-1|.|15
CASSWRSPFYNEQFF
TGTGCCAGCAGTTGGAGGAGCCCCTTCTACAATGAGCAGTTCTTC
>TRBV6-5|TRBD1|TRBJ2-5|.|13
CASPRGPQETQYF
TGTGCCAGCCCCAGGGGGCCACAAGAGACCCAGTACTTC
>TRBV30|TRBD1|TRBJ2-1|.|18
CAWKPTGYVSEAANEQFF
TGTGCCTGGAAACCGACAGGGTACGTATCGGAAGCGGCCAATGAGCAGTTCTTC
>TRBV6-1|TRBD1|TRBJ2-3|.|14
CASRGQYWGDTQYF
TGTGCCAGCAGGGGACAGTACTGGGGAGATACGCAGTATTTT
>TRBV11-2|.|TRBJ2-7|.|13
CASSLDPRYEQYF
TGTGCCAGCAGCTTAGACCCGCGCTACGAGCAGTACTTC
>TRBV6-1|TRBD1|TRBJ1-1|once|13
CASRGQGETEAFF
TGTGCCAGCAGGGGACAGGGTGAAACTGAAGCTTTCTTT
>TRBV2|TRBD1|TRBJ1-5|.|14
CASIGTGEGQPQHF
TGTGCCAGCATTGGGACAGGGGAAGGTCAGCCCCAGCATTTT
>TRBV12-5|TRBD2|TRBJ2-2|.|18
CASGRSGTSGRYTGELFF
TGTGCTAGTGGCCGTTCCGGGACTAGCGGGAGGTACACCGGGGAGCTGTTTTTT
>TRBV29-1|TRBD2|TRBJ2-3|.|17
CSVEVTRSSGSTDTQYF
TGCAGCGTTGAAGTAACCCGATCTAGCGGGAGCACAGATACGCAGTATTTT
>TRBV7-3|TRBD2|TRBJ2-2|.|18
CASSARTRGVPNTGELFF
TGTGCCAGCAGCGCCCGGACTAGGGGTGTCCCTAACACCGGGGAGCTGTTTTTT
>TRBV7-3|.|TRBJ2-5|.|14
CASSNGTRGGTQYF
TGTGCCAGCAGCAACGGGACCAGGGGCGGGACCCAGTACTTC
>TRBV6-1|.|TRBJ2-1|.|16
CASSEEGGRWGNEQFF
TGTGCCAGCAGTGAAGAAGGCGGGCGGTGGGGCAATGAGCAGTTCTTC
>TRBV6-1|.|TRBJ2-4|once|18
CASREDRDFYGAKNIQYF
TGTGCCAGCAGGGAAGACCGGGACTTCTACGGGGCCAAAAACATTCAGTACTTC
>TRBV11-2|.|TRBJ2-4|.|11
CASSVDVTTYF
TGTGCCAGCAGCGTGGACGTAACGACGTACTTC
>TRBV19|.|TRBJ1-4|.|13
CASSFQGREKLFF
TGTGCCAGTAGTTTTCAGGGACGTGAAAAACTGTTTTTT